This TCR beta chain is from a study of blood T cell repertoires in COVID-19. TCRdb's table, derived via immunoSEQ multiplex PCR, lists solely in-frame clones and lacks some. The sample gives about 250,000 clones, 92% of which show up once; about 0.8% is in the top ten. The clonotype was recovered from a man aged 30 to 45 with COVID-19, enrolled during active disease. The sequenced sample consisted of peripheral blood.

Written as DNA, the CDR3 is TGTGCCAGTAGTGGAAGACTAGCGGGGGGGATTGATGAGCAGTTCTTC. Translated, it gives CASSGRLAGGIDEQFF. The chain combines TRBV19 with TRBJ2-1; 14 bases align to TRBD2. Germline CDR1 is LNHDA and CDR2 is SQIVND (reference sequence). CDR3 length equals 16 residues. V lost 5 bases and J lost 8; bases outside the gene matches: 8.